A selection of T cell receptor beta chains follows, all from one sample in a study of CD8+ T cells in alopecia areata. This table comes from immunoSEQ multiplex PCR, and its TCRdb copy is limited to in-frame clones, with some not included. The table records 4,400 or so clones, 69% of them present only once. The sample consisted of skin, taken at week 24, from a patient treated with tofacitinib. These receptors were obtained from a human donor with alopecia areata. Each CDR3 is given with its conserved first and last residue. D genes are given only for firm matches. Not all rows give a size; the values are once, few, many and, for expanded clones, a class.

CDR3 protein	CDR3 DNA	J gene	D gene	V gene	clone size
CASSLGEKETQYF	TGTGCCAGCAGCTTGGGGGAGAAGGAGACCCAGTACTTC	TRBJ2-5	-	TRBV11-2	-
CASSLLKPGQGRGELFF	TGTGCCAGCAGCCTCCTGAAACCGGGACAGGGGAGGGGGGAGCTGTTTTTT	TRBJ2-2	TRBD1	TRBV2	few
CASSIQAGYNEQFF	TGTGCCAGTAGTATACAGGCCGGGTACAATGAGCAGTTCTTC	TRBJ2-1	-	TRBV19	-
CASSLGTGLSYNEQFF	TGTGCCAGCAGCTTAGGGACAGGGCTCTCCTACAATGAGCAGTTCTTC	TRBJ2-1	TRBD1	TRBV7-9	few
CASSRDRHLANYGYTF	TGTGCCAGCTCGCGGGACAGGCACTTAGCTAACTATGGCTACACCTTC	TRBJ1-2	TRBD1	TRBV18	once
CASSQEPNQPQHF	TGCGCCAGCAGCCAAGAGCCCAATCAGCCCCAGCATTTT	TRBJ1-5	-	TRBV4-1	-
CATPFEGGNQPQHF	TGTGCCACCCCATTCGAGGGGGGCAATCAGCCCCAGCATTTT	TRBJ1-5	-	TRBV19	-
CASSKGETTNEQFF	TGTGCCAGCAGCAAGGGAGAAACGACCAATGAGCAGTTCTTC	TRBJ2-1	-	TRBV7-6	-
CASSVAEQAETQYF	TGTGCCAGCAGTGTAGCGGAGCAGGCGGAGACCCAGTACTTC	TRBJ2-5	-	TRBV2	-
CASSYRTGGVETQYF	TGTGCCAGCAGCTACCGGACAGGGGGGGTAGAGACCCAGTACTTC	TRBJ2-5	TRBD1	TRBV5-8	-
CASSQESDSQSNSYEQYF	TGTGCCAGCAGCCAAGAATCGGACAGTCAATCCAATTCCTACGAGCAGTACTTC	TRBJ2-7	-	TRBV4-2	-
CASSFLDPYEQYF	TGTGCCAGCAGCTTTTTAGACCCCTACGAGCAGTACTTC	TRBJ2-7	-	TRBV7-9	-
CAWKKAGAREGGNEQFF	TGTGCCTGGAAGAAGGCAGGGGCCCGAGAAGGCGGGAATGAGCAGTTCTTC	TRBJ2-1	-	TRBV30	-
CSVVPGQGAKYNEQFF	TGCAGCGTGGTCCCGGGACAGGGGGCGAAATACAATGAGCAGTTCTTC	TRBJ2-1	TRBD1	TRBV29-1	once
CASSLGMDPLGEQYF	TGTGCCAGCAGCTTAGGAATGGACCCCCTGGGCGAGCAGTACTTC	TRBJ2-7	-	TRBV7-2	-
CASSLDGGTWETQYF	TGTGCCAGTAGTCTAGATGGGGGCACGTGGGAGACCCAGTACTTC	TRBJ2-5	-	TRBV7-2	-